A selection of T cell receptor beta chains follows, all from one sample in a study of blood T cell repertoires in COVID-19. TCRdb keeps only in-frame clones here, not all; method: immunoSEQ multiplex PCR. Among 150,000 to 170,000 clones listed, roughly 84% were seen once. The sample comprised peripheral blood. The receptor set was obtained from an older woman with COVID-19, enrolled during active disease. The CDR3 runs from the conserved cysteine through the conserved F or W. The D gene is left open where the match is weak. Only part of the rows carry a size: once, few, many, or a class if the clone is expanded.

abundance: .; d_gene: TRBD1; j_gene: TRBJ2-1; v_gene: TRBV7-6; CDR3nt: TGTGCCAGCAGCCCCGGGACAGGGGTCTACAATGAGCAGTTCTTC; CDR3aa: CASSPGTGVYNEQFF
abundance: .; d_gene: TRBD1; j_gene: TRBJ2-1; v_gene: TRBV27; CDR3nt: TGTGCCAGCAGTTCCCTGACAGGGCCCGATGAGCAGTTCTTC; CDR3aa: CASSSLTGPDEQFF
abundance: .; d_gene: .; j_gene: TRBJ2-3; v_gene: TRBV9; CDR3nt: TGTGCCAGCAGCGTATCCCGGGGTAGAGGAAAAGATACGCAGTATTTT; CDR3aa: CASSVSRGRGKDTQYF
abundance: .; d_gene: .; j_gene: TRBJ2-7; v_gene: TRBV11-2; CDR3nt: TGTGCCAGCAGCTTATCGACTCCCTACGAGCAGTACTTC; CDR3aa: CASSLSTPYEQYF
abundance: .; d_gene: TRBD2; j_gene: TRBJ2-1; v_gene: TRBV19; CDR3nt: TGTGCCAGTAGTAGCGACGGGACTAGCGGGGGCTACAATGAGCAGTTCTTC; CDR3aa: CASSSDGTSGGYNEQFF
abundance: few; d_gene: .; j_gene: TRBJ2-7; v_gene: TRBV9; CDR3nt: TGTGCCAGCAGCGTATTCGGTAGCTTCGAGCAGTACTTC; CDR3aa: CASSVFGSFEQYF
abundance: .; d_gene: .; j_gene: TRBJ1-3; v_gene: TRBV19; CDR3nt: TGTGCCAGTACCCCTGCGGGGTCTGTGGACACCATATATTTT; CDR3aa: CASTPAGSVDTIYF
abundance: .; d_gene: .; j_gene: TRBJ2-1; v_gene: TRBV27; CDR3nt: TGTGCCAGCAGTTTATCGTGGCGAGAACGGGTGCAGTTCTTC; CDR3aa: CASSLSWRERVQFF
abundance: .; d_gene: .; j_gene: TRBJ1-1; v_gene: TRBV7-8; CDR3nt: TGTGCCAGCAGCTTCACTGGGGAGTATGAAGCTTTCTTT; CDR3aa: CASSFTGEYEAFF
abundance: .; d_gene: .; j_gene: TRBJ1-1; v_gene: TRBV6-2/TRBV6-3; CDR3nt: TGTGCCAGCAGTACAGGAACGGTGAACACTGAAGCTTTCTTT; CDR3aa: CASSTGTVNTEAFF
abundance: .; d_gene: .; j_gene: TRBJ2-5; v_gene: TRBV6-5; CDR3nt: TGTGCCAGCAGCCCAAGTGGATGGAGGGAGACCCAGTACTTC; CDR3aa: CASSPSGWRETQYF
abundance: .; d_gene: TRBD2; j_gene: TRBJ2-3; v_gene: TRBV13; CDR3nt: TGTGCCAGCAGCAGGACTAGCGGGAGTAGCACAGATACGCAGTATTTT; CDR3aa: CASSRTSGSSTDTQYF
abundance: .; d_gene: .; j_gene: TRBJ2-3; v_gene: TRBV2; CDR3nt: TGTGCCAGCAGTGAAGGAAGTCCGCACAGGGTAGATACGCAGTATTTT; CDR3aa: CASSEGSPHRVDTQYF
abundance: .; d_gene: TRBD2; j_gene: TRBJ2-7; v_gene: TRBV2; CDR3nt: TGTGCCAGCAGACTGACTAGCGGGACCTACGAGCAGTACTTC; CDR3aa: CASRLTSGTYEQYF
abundance: .; d_gene: TRBD1; j_gene: TRBJ1-1; v_gene: TRBV5-1; CDR3nt: TGCGCCAGCAGCTTGTACAGGGGACAGACTGAAGCTTTCTTT; CDR3aa: CASSLYRGQTEAFF
abundance: .; d_gene: .; j_gene: TRBJ1-2; v_gene: TRBV19; CDR3nt: TGTGCCAGTAGAACCGGGTCAAACTATGGCTACACCTTC; CDR3aa: CASRTGSNYGYTF
abundance: .; d_gene: .; j_gene: TRBJ2-1; v_gene: TRBV9; CDR3nt: TGTGCCAGCAGCGGAGGACTCCTGGGAACCAATGAGCAGTTCTTC; CDR3aa: CASSGGLLGTNEQFF
abundance: .; d_gene: TRBD1; j_gene: TRBJ2-5; v_gene: TRBV2; CDR3nt: TGTGCCAGCAGTGGACAGGGAAGGCAAGAGACCCAGTACTTC; CDR3aa: CASSGQGRQETQYF
abundance: .; d_gene: TRBD1; j_gene: TRBJ2-1; v_gene: TRBV5-1; CDR3nt: TGCGCCAGCAGCTTGTTTTGGGACAGGACCTACAATGAGCAGTTCTTC; CDR3aa: CASSLFWDRTYNEQFF
abundance: .; d_gene: TRBD1; j_gene: TRBJ1-5; v_gene: TRBV18; CDR3nt: TGTGCCAGCTCACCACCGGGACAGGGGATTAGTCAGCCCCAGCATTTT; CDR3aa: CASSPPGQGISQPQHF
abundance: few; d_gene: TRBD1; j_gene: TRBJ1-4; v_gene: TRBV4-1; CDR3nt: TGCGCCAGCAGCCAAGCTTGGACAGGGAGTGGTGAAAAACTGTTTTTT; CDR3aa: CASSQAWTGSGEKLFF
abundance: .; d_gene: .; j_gene: TRBJ1-1; v_gene: TRBV6-2/TRBV6-3; CDR3nt: TGTGCCAGCAGCTTCACTGCCCTTAACACTGAAGCTTTCTTT; CDR3aa: CASSFTALNTEAFF
abundance: .; d_gene: TRBD1; j_gene: TRBJ1-5; v_gene: TRBV3-1/TRBV3-2; CDR3nt: TGTGCCAGCAGCCAGGCACAGGGGGCAGGGCAGCCCCAGCATTTT; CDR3aa: CASSQAQGAGQPQHF
abundance: .; d_gene: .; j_gene: TRBJ1-2; v_gene: TRBV29-1; CDR3nt: TGCAGCGTTGATCAGTATAGCTCTAACTATGGCTACACCTTC; CDR3aa: CSVDQYSSNYGYTF
abundance: .; d_gene: TRBD1; j_gene: TRBJ1-5; v_gene: TRBV6-5; CDR3nt: TGTGCCAGCAGTCGTGAATTGGGGACAGGGGAGCCCCAGCATTTT; CDR3aa: CASSRELGTGEPQHF
abundance: .; d_gene: TRBD1; j_gene: TRBJ1-2; v_gene: TRBV7-8; CDR3nt: TGTGCCAGCAGCCCACTCGCCGGGACAGGGGTCCTCCGCTATGGCTACACCTTC; CDR3aa: CASSPLAGTGVLRYGYTF
abundance: .; d_gene: TRBD1; j_gene: TRBJ2-3; v_gene: TRBV6-1; CDR3nt: TGTGCCAGCCGACAGGGAGAGGATACGCAGTATTTT; CDR3aa: CASRQGEDTQYF
abundance: .; d_gene: .; j_gene: TRBJ1-1; v_gene: TRBV18; CDR3nt: TGTGCCAGCTCACCCTCAGGGTTATTAGACACTGAAGCTTTCTTT; CDR3aa: CASSPSGLLDTEAFF
abundance: .; d_gene: .; j_gene: TRBJ1-1; v_gene: TRBV5-1; CDR3nt: TGCGCCAGCAGCTTGGGGCCAGCGGGGAACACTGAAGCTTTCTTT; CDR3aa: CASSLGPAGNTEAFF
abundance: .; d_gene: TRBD1; j_gene: TRBJ2-1; v_gene: TRBV6-4; CDR3nt: TGTGCCAGCAGCTTAGACAGGGGTAATGAGCAGTTCTTC; CDR3aa: CASSLDRGNEQFF
abundance: .; d_gene: .; j_gene: TRBJ1-3; v_gene: TRBV18; CDR3nt: TGTGCCAGCTCACCAAGAGAGCGGATCTCTGGAAACACCATATATTTT; CDR3aa: CASSPRERISGNTIYF
abundance: few; d_gene: .; j_gene: TRBJ1-3; v_gene: TRBV6-5; CDR3nt: TGTGCCAGCAGTTACTCGATAGGCAGGGCTGGAAACACCATATATTTT; CDR3aa: CASSYSIGRAGNTIYF
abundance: .; d_gene: TRBD2; j_gene: TRBJ2-5; v_gene: TRBV5-6; CDR3nt: TGTGCCAGCAGCTTGGCCGTGGGTAGCGGGAGTCAAGAGACCCAGTACTTC; CDR3aa: CASSLAVGSGSQETQYF
abundance: few; d_gene: .; j_gene: TRBJ1-1; v_gene: TRBV29-1; CDR3nt: TGCAGCGTCCTGACTGGGGGCGAAGCTTTCTTT; CDR3aa: CSVLTGGEAFF
abundance: once; d_gene: .; j_gene: TRBJ2-3; v_gene: TRBV19; CDR3nt: TGTGCCAGTAGTATAGGAGGCGGGATGACAGATACGCAGTATTTT; CDR3aa: CASSIGGGMTDTQYF
abundance: .; d_gene: .; j_gene: TRBJ1-3; v_gene: TRBV14; CDR3nt: TGTGCCAGCAGCCAAGATTTTGGAGGGGTGGACACCATATATTTT; CDR3aa: CASSQDFGGVDTIYF
abundance: once; d_gene: TRBD2; j_gene: TRBJ2-2; v_gene: TRBV3-1/TRBV3-2; CDR3nt: TGTGCCAGCAGCCAAGATGGGGGGGGCACCGGGGAGCTGTTTTTT; CDR3aa: CASSQDGGGTGELFF
abundance: many; d_gene: TRBD1; j_gene: TRBJ1-1; v_gene: TRBV29-1; CDR3nt: TGCAGCGCTGCCGAGCCGGGACAGGAGAACACTGAAGCTTTCTTT; CDR3aa: CSAAEPGQENTEAFF
abundance: .; d_gene: .; j_gene: TRBJ1-3; v_gene: TRBV20-1; CDR3nt: TGCAGTGCTCCCGTCGGAGGCACCATATATTTT; CDR3aa: CSAPVGGTIYF
abundance: .; d_gene: .; j_gene: TRBJ2-1; v_gene: TRBV5-1; CDR3nt: TGCGCCAGCAGCGCCGGACAGCCGAGCTCCTACAATGAGCAGTTCTTC; CDR3aa: CASSAGQPSSYNEQFF
abundance: .; d_gene: .; j_gene: TRBJ1-1; v_gene: TRBV6-5; CDR3nt: TGTGCCAGCAGAACGGGGGGGTCGAACACTGAAGCTTTCTTT; CDR3aa: CASRTGGSNTEAFF
abundance: .; d_gene: .; j_gene: TRBJ2-6; v_gene: TRBV12-3/TRBV12-4; CDR3nt: TGTGCCAGGCTGGGCTTTGGGGCCAACGTCCTGACTTTC; CDR3aa: CARLGFGANVLTF
abundance: .; d_gene: .; j_gene: TRBJ2-7; v_gene: TRBV7-9; CDR3nt: TGTGCCAGCAGCTTTGGTCCAGGACAGACCTACGAGCAGTACTTC; CDR3aa: CASSFGPGQTYEQYF
abundance: .; d_gene: .; j_gene: TRBJ1-2; v_gene: TRBV21-1; CDR3nt: TGTGCCAGCAGCAGATTACAGGGGGCTCCTGGCTACACCTTC; CDR3aa: CASSRLQGAPGYTF
abundance: once; d_gene: .; j_gene: TRBJ1-2; v_gene: TRBV5-1; CDR3nt: TGCGCCAGCAGCTTGGAAGGACTTCTAGACTATGGCTACACCTTC; CDR3aa: CASSLEGLLDYGYTF
abundance: .; d_gene: TRBD2; j_gene: TRBJ2-7; v_gene: TRBV5-6; CDR3nt: TGTGCCAGCAGCTTCGGCGGGAGGAGCTCCTACGAGCAGTACTTC; CDR3aa: CASSFGGRSSYEQYF